This entry is about one T cell receptor (beta chain). The antigen remains unidentified. Reanalyzing the 5' RACE reads, TCRdb keeps one entry per CDR3 protein, without DNA. This repertoire includes 200,000 to 300,000 distinct CDR3 sequences. These data come from a study of T cells expressing NK-cell markers. Broader study findings: There were a few donors in whom these clonotypes also led the CD3+CD56-NKG2C+ fraction.

The source is a man aged 18 to 35 in good health. The sequenced sample consisted of blood T cells: a sorted CD56 or NKG2C T cell subset, CD4+ or CD8+ T cells, or bulk PBMC T cells (not recorded which).

CDR3 sequence: CATSRDQSSADTYEQYF. The rearrangement uses TRBV15 and TRBJ2-7; absent DNA, TCRdb's TRBD1 call cannot be checked. Germline values: CDR1 LNHNV, CDR2 YYDKDF (reference sequence). There are 17 residues in the CDR3.